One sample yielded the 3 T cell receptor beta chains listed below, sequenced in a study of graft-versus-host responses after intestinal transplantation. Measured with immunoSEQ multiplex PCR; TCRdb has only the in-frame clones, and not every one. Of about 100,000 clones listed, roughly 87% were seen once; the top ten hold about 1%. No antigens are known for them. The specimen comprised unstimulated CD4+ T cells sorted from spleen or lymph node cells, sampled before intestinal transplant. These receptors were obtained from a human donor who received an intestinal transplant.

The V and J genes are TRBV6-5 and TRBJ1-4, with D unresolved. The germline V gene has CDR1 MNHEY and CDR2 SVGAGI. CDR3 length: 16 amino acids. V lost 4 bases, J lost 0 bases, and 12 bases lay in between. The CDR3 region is CASSFGVLATNEKLFF. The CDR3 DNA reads TGTGCCAGCAGTTTTGGGGTACTCGCAACTAATGAAAAACTGTTTTTT.

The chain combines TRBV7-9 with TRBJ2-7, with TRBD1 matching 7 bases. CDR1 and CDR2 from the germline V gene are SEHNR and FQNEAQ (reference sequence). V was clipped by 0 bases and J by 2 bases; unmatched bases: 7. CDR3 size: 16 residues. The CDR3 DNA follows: TGTGCCAGCAGCTTAGCGCCCCCGGGACAGACCTACGAGCAGTACTTC. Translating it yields CASSLAPPGQTYEQYF.

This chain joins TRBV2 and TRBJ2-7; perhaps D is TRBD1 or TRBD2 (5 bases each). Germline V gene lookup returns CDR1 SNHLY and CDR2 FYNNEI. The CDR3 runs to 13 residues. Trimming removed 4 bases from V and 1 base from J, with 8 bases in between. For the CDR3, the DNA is TGTGCCAGCAGTGGGAGGACATCCTACGAGCAGTACTTC. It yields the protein CASSGRTSYEQYF.